This T cell receptor beta chain was recorded in a study of blood T cells in healthy people across ages (dated by TCRdb to the mid-2010s). Describing the broader study: Template switching captured roughly one uniquely barcoded TCR beta cDNA molecule per two T cells in model experiments. Age-related changes in TCR beta repertoire diversity were measured in the study by deep sequencing normalized with unique cDNA molecular identifiers. The donors were split into four age groups: young (average approximately 16 years), middle-aged (nearly 40), aged (about 62) and long-lived (about 82). To avoid experimental bias, donors of different ages were distributed randomly across sequencing lanes. Two additional independent replicas of 1 million unique cDNA reads from the same blood draw were analyzed for two donors (one aged 18 to 29 and one aged 80 or older). General study outcomes and caveats: Estimates of total diversity based on one million sequenced T cells were considered lower bounds and underestimates. Observed TCR beta diversity per million T cells fell roughly linearly with age, and a significant reduction was already apparent by age about 43. Observed TCR beta diversity correlated strongly with the percentage of naive T cells measured by flow cytometry. Conclusive comparison of naive and antigen-experienced compartments was prevented by the profiling of bulk unsorted PBMCs. Compared with the aged group, the long-lived group had more naive CD4+ T cells, fewer expanded clones and increased TCR diversity, suggesting age selection. Because donor CMV infection status was unknown, age-related changes in expanded clonotypes were potentially confounded.

Sequences SGHTA (CDR1) and FQGNSA (CDR2) are obtained from the germline V gene. Reading from cysteine to phenylalanine, the CDR3 counts 16 amino acids. Only CDR3 DNA is held: 48 bases, read in frame from base 1. The germline V end is reduced by 5 bases and the J end by 3 bases; junction bases left unmatched: 9. Details on this clonotype: The antigen it binds to is not known. Base qualities were left out, and no much larger clone turns up one base away.

The 39 donors, aged about 6 to 95 years, were systemically healthy Caucasian individuals from Russia. Each donor gave about 9.7 milliliters of peripheral blood, drawn into EDTA-treated Vacutainer tubes. PBMCs were isolated by Ficoll-Paque density-gradient centrifugation, with at least 6 million obtained per sample. Total RNA, at least 6 micrograms per sample, was extracted from PBMCs with Trizol reagent. For every donor, an aliquot of PBMCs went through flow cytometry to measure the percentages of naive CD45RAhigh/CD27high T cells. The protocol used for the library was 5' RACE. The listed sequencing device is Illumina HiSeq 2500. The second PCR ran for roughly 7 to 11 cycles and used a J-beta primer mix along with a sample-barcoded 5' primer. A template-switch 5' adaptor carrying 12 random nucleotides introduced a unique molecular identifier onto each TCR beta cDNA molecule. Each sample yielded at least 2.5 million CDR3-containing paired-end reads. All of the RNA was converted into first-strand cDNA using the Mint cDNA synthesis kit, with a TRBC-specific oligonucleotide serving as the primer. Following uracil-DNA glycosylase treatment, a first 18-cycle PCR with universal primers M1SS and BC2_uni_R was performed on all cDNA. The original pipeline was this. For normalization, 1 million high-quality reads were randomly selected from each sample, with every read carrying a distinct molecular identifier. Instead of being binned into consensus sequences, reads that shared molecular identifiers were thrown out. MiTCR, with a Q25 quality threshold and the strictest error-elimination algorithm, was used for CDR3 identification, clonotype clustering and error correction. A nonparametric unseen species model with Euler transformation was used to estimate a lower bound on total TCR beta diversity. The public reads were quality trimmed at Q25 with fastp and then assembled into clones with MiXCR by TCRdb, keeping productive beta chains. Rows matching on CDR3 protein sequence are summarized as one entry with the most common DNA and genes. For this entry, the V and J calls and clone size follow TCRdb and not the study's own pipeline. Within this sample are about 800,000 distinct CDR3 sequences, with roughly 60% of them counted one time only. Over 20% of the sample comes from the top ten.

Input material: blood. The source of this sequence is a young man in good health. The chain employs TRBV7-2 and TRBJ2-3, with 9 middle bases fitting TRBD2. The CDR3 corresponds to CASSPWGSGSTDTQYF. Here is the DNA: TGTGCCAGCAGCCCCTGGGGTAGCGGGAGTACAGATACGCAGTATTTT.